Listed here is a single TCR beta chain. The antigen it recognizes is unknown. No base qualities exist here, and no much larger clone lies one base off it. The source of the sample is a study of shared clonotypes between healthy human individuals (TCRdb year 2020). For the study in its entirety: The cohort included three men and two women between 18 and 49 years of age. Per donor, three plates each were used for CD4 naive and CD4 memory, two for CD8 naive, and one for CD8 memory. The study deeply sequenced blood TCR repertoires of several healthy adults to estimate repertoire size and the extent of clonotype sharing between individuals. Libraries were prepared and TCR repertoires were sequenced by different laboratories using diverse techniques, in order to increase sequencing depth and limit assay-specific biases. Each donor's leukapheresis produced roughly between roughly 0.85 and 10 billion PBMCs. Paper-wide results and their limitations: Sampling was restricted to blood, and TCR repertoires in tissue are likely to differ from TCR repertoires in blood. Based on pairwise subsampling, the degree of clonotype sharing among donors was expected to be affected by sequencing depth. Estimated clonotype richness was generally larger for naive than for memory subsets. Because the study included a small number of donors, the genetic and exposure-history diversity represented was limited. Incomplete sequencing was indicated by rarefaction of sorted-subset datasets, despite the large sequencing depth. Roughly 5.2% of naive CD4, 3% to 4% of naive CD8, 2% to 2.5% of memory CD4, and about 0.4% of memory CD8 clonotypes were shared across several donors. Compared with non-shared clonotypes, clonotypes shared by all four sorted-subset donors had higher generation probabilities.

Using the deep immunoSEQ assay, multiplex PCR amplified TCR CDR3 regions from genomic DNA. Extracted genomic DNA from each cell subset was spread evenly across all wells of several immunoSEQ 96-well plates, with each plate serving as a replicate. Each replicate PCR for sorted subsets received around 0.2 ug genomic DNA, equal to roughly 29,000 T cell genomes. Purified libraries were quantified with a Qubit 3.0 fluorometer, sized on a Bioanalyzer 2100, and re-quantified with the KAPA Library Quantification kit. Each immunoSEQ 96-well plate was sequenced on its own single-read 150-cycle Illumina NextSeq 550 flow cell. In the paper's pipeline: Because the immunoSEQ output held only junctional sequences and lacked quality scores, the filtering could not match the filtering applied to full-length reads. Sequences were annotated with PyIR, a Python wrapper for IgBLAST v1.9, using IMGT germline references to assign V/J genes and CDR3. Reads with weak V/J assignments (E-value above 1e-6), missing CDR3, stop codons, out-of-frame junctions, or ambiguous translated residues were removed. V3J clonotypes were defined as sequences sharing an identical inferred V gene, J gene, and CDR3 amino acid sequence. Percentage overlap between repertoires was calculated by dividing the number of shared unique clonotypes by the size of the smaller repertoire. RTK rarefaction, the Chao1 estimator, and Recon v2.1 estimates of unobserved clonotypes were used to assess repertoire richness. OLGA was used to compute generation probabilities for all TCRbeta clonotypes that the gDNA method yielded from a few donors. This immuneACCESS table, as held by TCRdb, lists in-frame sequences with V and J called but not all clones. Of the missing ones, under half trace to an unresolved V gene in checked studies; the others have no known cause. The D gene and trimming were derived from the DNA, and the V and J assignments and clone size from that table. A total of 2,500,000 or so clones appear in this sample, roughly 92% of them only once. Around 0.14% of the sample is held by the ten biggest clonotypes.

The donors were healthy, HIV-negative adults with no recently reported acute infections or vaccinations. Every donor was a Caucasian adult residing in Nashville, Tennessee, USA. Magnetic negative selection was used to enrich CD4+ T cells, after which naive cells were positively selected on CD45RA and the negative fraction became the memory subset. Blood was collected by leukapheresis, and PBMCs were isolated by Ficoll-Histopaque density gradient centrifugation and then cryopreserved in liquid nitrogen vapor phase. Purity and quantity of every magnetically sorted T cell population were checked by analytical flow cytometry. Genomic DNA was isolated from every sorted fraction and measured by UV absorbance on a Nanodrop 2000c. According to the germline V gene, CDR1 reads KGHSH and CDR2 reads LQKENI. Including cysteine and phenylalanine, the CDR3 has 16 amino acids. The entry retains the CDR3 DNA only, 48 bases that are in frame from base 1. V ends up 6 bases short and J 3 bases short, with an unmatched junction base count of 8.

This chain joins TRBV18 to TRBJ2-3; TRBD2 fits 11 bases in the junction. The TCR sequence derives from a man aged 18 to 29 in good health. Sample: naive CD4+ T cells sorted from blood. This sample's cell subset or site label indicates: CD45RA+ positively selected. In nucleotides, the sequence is TGTGCCAGCTCCCAGGGACTAGCGGTGGGAACAGATACGCAGTATTTT. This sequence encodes CASSQGLAVGTDTQYF.